The 21 T cell receptor beta chains in this list originate from one sample, sequenced in a study of T cell clonality in common variable immunodeficiency. Clones were sequenced by immunoSEQ multiplex PCR, and TCRdb holds only the in-frame ones, with some missing. The sample has approximately 81,000 clones, none seen only once. Sequencing input: peripheral blood mononuclear cells. These TCRs come from a person between 18 and 75 years old in good health.

This clone came up many times. From the germline J gene comes the end of the CDR3, since the read stops 3 residues before it. The chain uses TRBV19 and TRBJ2-5, with 15 bases fitting TRBD2. Looked up from germline, CDR1 is LNHDA and CDR2 is SQIVND (reference sequence). Losses at the gene ends were 5 bases for V and 4 bases for J; bases not matched to a gene: 5. This CDR3 has 16 amino acids. The DNA read from the CDR3 is TGTGCCAGTAGTCTCCGGACTAGCGGGAGGGGAGAGACC. This translates into CASSLRTSGRGET. The whole CDR3 protein reads CASSLRTSGRGETQYF.

This clone was seen a few times. The read terminates 3 residues ahead of where the CDR3 ends, so the germline J gene completes it. The chain carries TRBV7-2 and TRBJ2-7, with D possibly being TRBD2 (6 bases). Between the trimmed V and J ends, which lost 1 base and 5 bases, there was a span of 12 bases. The CDR3 contains 14 residues. Germline V gives CDR1 SGHTA, CDR2 FQGNSA. CDR3 loop: CASSLGLAINEQYF. Partial CDR3 DNA: TGTGCCAGCAGCTTAGGCCTAGCGATCAACGAG.

This clone was seen repeatedly, ten times or more. The sequence runs out 3 residues before the end of the CDR3; the remainder is reconstructed from the germline J gene. The chain is built from TRBV4-1 and TRBJ2-7; 7 bases align to TRBD1. Losses at the gene ends were 0 bases for V and 4 bases for J; bases not matched to a gene: 0. The CDR3 runs 13 residues. CDR1 is MGHRA, CDR2 YSYEKL, per germline. CDR3 DNA (partial): TGCGCCAGCAGCCAAGAGGACAGGTACGAG. Protein product: CASSQEDRYE. The whole CDR3 protein is CASSQEDRYEQYF.

The sample holds many counts of this clone. Mismatch with germline at one junction end may stem from a read error. The CDR3 end lies 3 residues beyond the end of the read and is filled in from the germline J gene. The chain recombines TRBV4-2 with TRBJ2-2, with D possibly being TRBD1 (6 bases). The V gene's germline CDR1 is LGHNA and CDR2 YNFKEQ. The CDR3 extends over 17 amino acids. CDR3 DNA, as far as it was read: TGCGCCAGCAGCCAAGAAGGGTACAGGGCCTCCACCGGGGAG. It codes for CASSQEGYRASTGE. The complete CDR3 protein is CASSQEGYRASTGELFF.

This clone appeared many times. The DNA ends 3 residues before the CDR3 does, and the rest of the CDR3 is filled in from the germline J gene. V gene TRBV20-1 combines with J gene TRBJ2-4; 7 bases map to TRBD1. CDR1 and CDR2 from the germline V gene are DFQATT and SNEGSKA (reference sequence). This CDR3 spans 14 amino acids. The V gene end was trimmed by 5 bases and the J gene end by 6 bases; junction bases not matched to a gene: 10. The part of the CDR3 DNA that was read is TGCAGTGCTTTCCCTCCGGGACAGCTAAACATT. As protein: CSAFPPGQLNI. The complete CDR3 protein is CSAFPPGQLNIQYF.

Notes on this clone: The CDR3 is cut off 3 residues early in the read; its end comes from the germline J gene. This rearrangement joins TRBV10-2 to TRBJ2-7, with 13 positions matching TRBD2. Trimming cost V 4 bases and J 2 bases; bases outside gene matches: 8. The CDR3 spans 17 residues. Germline lookup yields CDR1 WSHSY and CDR2 SAAADI. CDR3 sequence reads: CASSAQGLAGDAYEQYF. The CDR3 DNA, read in part, is TGCGCCAGCAGTGCGCAAGGACTAGCGGGAGACGCCTACGAG.

This clone was counted many times. The sequenced fragment ends 3 residues before the CDR3 boundary, so the rest is inferred from the germline J gene. The chain links TRBV19 to TRBJ1-1; a possible D gene is TRBD1 (5 bases). Germline V CDR1 and CDR2: LNHDA, SQIVND (reference sequence). The CDR3 sequence is 15 residues long. V gave up 3 bases and J gave up 3 bases, with 14 bases separating them. CDR3 loop: CASSIGIRGYTEAFF. The covered CDR3 bases are TGTGCCAGTAGTATTGGGATCCGGGGGTACACTGAA.

The sample holds many counts of this clone. With the read ending 3 residues before the CDR3 end, the germline J gene is used to fill in that end. The chain has TRBV18 and TRBJ2-3; D possibly uses TRBD1 or TRBD2 (5 bases each). The CDR3 runs 16 residues. CDR1 and CDR2 (germline): KGHSH, LQKENI. The V end lost 3 bases, the J end lost 2 bases, and 15 bases lay between the germline ends. The CDR3 spells CASSPLFQGDTDTQYF. The DNA read from the CDR3 is TGTGCCAGCTCACCTTTATTTCAGGGAGACACAGATACG.

This clone was seen at least ten times. The read ends 3 residues before the CDR3 terminus; that terminus is restored from the germline J gene. This chain joins TRBV5-6 and TRBJ2-1; TRBD2 might be the D (6 bases). V was pared by 0 bases and J by 6 bases, with 13 bases between. The CDR3 consists of 15 residues. Germline V gene data show CDR1 as SGHDT and CDR2 as YYEEEE. CDR3 DNA, as far as it was read: TGTGCCAGCAGCTTGGCCATACTAGCACCCAATGAG. Protein product: CASSLAILAPNE. The full CDR3 protein is CASSLAILAPNEQFF. The complete variable domain, with remaining parts taken from reference TRBV5-6 and TRBJ2-1, reads DAGVTQSPTHLIKTRGQQVTLRCSPKSGHDTVSWYQQALGQGPQFIFQYYEEEERQRGNFPDRFSGHQFPNYSSELNVNALLLGDSALYLCASSLAILAPNEQFFGPGTRLTVL.

This clone was seen repeatedly, ten times or more. The read falls 3 residues short of the CDR3 end, and the missing part is taken from the germline J gene. V usage is TRBV29-1 and J usage is TRBJ2-3; D gene unclear. Germline assignment: CDR1 SQVTM and CDR2 ANQGSEA. Trimming removed 5 bases at V and 0 bases at J, with 15 bases between. This CDR3 has 15 amino acids. The covered CDR3 bases are TGCAGCGTTAATGTTCAACGGGTGAGCACAGATACG. It specifies CSVNVQRVSTDT. The full CDR3 protein reads CSVNVQRVSTDTQYF.

This clone has ten or more counts. The read comes to an end 3 residues before the CDR3 does, leaving the germline J gene to fill in the end. The chain is built from TRBV29-1 and TRBJ1-2; D ambiguous. Germline V gene lookup returns CDR1 SQVTM and CDR2 ANQGSEA. This CDR3 has 11 residues. The CDR3 protein is CSVESGTGYTF. The covered CDR3 bases are TGCAGCGTTGAGTCGGGTACGGGC.

With regard to this clone: The CDR3 end lies 3 residues beyond the end of the read and is filled in from the germline J gene. The V gene is TRBV29-1, the J gene TRBJ2-7, with 7 positions matching TRBD2. The CDR3 has 14 amino acids. Looked up from germline, CDR1 is SQVTM and CDR2 is ANQGSEA. The V gene end was trimmed by 3 bases and the J gene end by 3 bases; junction bases not matched to a gene: 8. This CDR3 is CSVDGGEGLYEQYF. The sequenced CDR3 bases are TGCAGCGTTGATGGGGGGGAAGGGCTCTACGAG.

This clone has at least ten counts. The read comes to an end 3 residues before the CDR3 does, leaving the germline J gene to fill in the end. The rearrangement links TRBV9 to TRBJ2-3; D is unresolved. CDR1 and CDR2 (germline): SGDLS, YYNGEE. The CDR3 extends over 17 amino acids. V was clipped by 5 bases and J by 0 bases, with 19 bases between them. The chain's CDR3 is CASSSHLSPSSTDTQYF. CDR3 bases read: TGTGCCAGCAGTTCCCACCTATCGCCCTCTAGCACAGATACG.

This clone was recorded at least ten times. The read halts 3 residues ahead of the CDR3 end, with the missing end drawn from the germline J gene. The chain has TRBV20-1 and TRBJ1-6, with 11 bases fitting TRBD1. The CDR3 has 15 residues. Germline lookup yields CDR1 DFQATT and CDR2 SNEGSKA (reference sequence). The V segment lost 8 bases and the J segment 10 bases; nucleotides outside the gene matches: 13. This chain's CDR3 is CSREGTGGFWSPLHF. The part of the CDR3 DNA that was read is TGCAGTCGGGAGGGGACAGGGGGTTTTTGGTCACCC.

This clone was picked up a small number of times. Read coverage stops 3 residues before the CDR3 terminus; the germline J gene supplies the remainder. Other DNA sequences in this sample translate to the same CDR3. This chain links TRBV18 with TRBJ2-7, with D tentatively TRBD1 (5 bases). This CDR3 is 18 amino acids long. The germline V gene has CDR1 KGHSH and CDR2 LQKENI. The ends were cut back, 6 bases at V and 3 bases at J, with 27 bases in the middle. The sequenced part of the CDR3 DNA is TGTGCCAGCTCCCCCCCGGATCATATCCGGACAAGATTCTACGAG. Its protein is CASSPPDHIRTRFYE. The whole CDR3 sequence is CASSPPDHIRTRFYEQYF.

This clone was counted many times. The read halts 3 residues ahead of the CDR3 end, with the missing end drawn from the germline J gene. The V call is TRBV7-2, the J call TRBJ2-1, with D possibly being TRBD2 (5 bases). V lost 0 bases to trimming and J lost 2 bases, with 11 bases between them. Germline V CDR1 and CDR2: SGHTA, FQGNSA. This CDR3 has 16 residues. The CDR3 loop reads CASSLASATPYNEQFF. The DNA read from the CDR3 is TGTGCCAGCAGCTTAGCTAGCGCTACCCCCTACAATGAG.

Ten or more counts support this clone. The read ends 3 residues before the CDR3 terminus; that terminus is restored from the germline J gene. This chain uses TRBV29-1 with TRBJ2-5; D ambiguous. CDR3 length: 13 residues. In germline, CDR1 is SQVTM, CDR2 ANQGSEA. V was shortened by 6 bases and J by 1 base, with 12 bases between the two germline ends. The CDR3 DNA, read in part, is TGCAGCGTCCTTAGCTCTGTCCAAGAGACC. The encoded protein is CSVLSSVQET. The entire CDR3 protein is CSVLSSVQETQYF. Variable domain in full (rest from reference TRBV29-1 and TRBJ2-5): SAVISQKPSRDICQRGTSLTIQCQVDSQVTMMFWYRQQPGQSLTLIATANQGSEATYESGFVIDKFPISRPNLTFSTLTVSNMSPEDSSIYLCSVLSSVQETQYFGPGTRLLVL.

This clone was recorded many times. The read ends 3 residues shy of where the CDR3 ends; the end is completed using the germline J gene. The J gene is TRBJ1-3, the V gene TRBV7-2, with D hard to call. Germline assignment: CDR1 SGHTA and CDR2 FQGNSA. V lost 2 bases to trimming and J lost 6 bases, with 11 bases between them. There are 14 residues in the CDR3. The CDR3 loop is CASSLSGHENTIYF. The CDR3 bases that were read are TGTGCCAGCAGCTTAAGTGGGCATGAAAACACC. The full variable domain, completed using reference TRBV7-2 and TRBJ1-3, is GAGVSQSPSNKVTEKGKDVELRCDPISGHTALYWYRQSLGQGLEFLIYFQGNSAPDKSGLPSDRFSAERTGGSVSTLTIQRTQQEDSAVYLCASSLSGHENTIYFGEGSWLTVV.

This clone came up many times. Sequencing ends 3 residues short of the CDR3 end; the germline J gene provides the rest. J is TRBJ2-2 and V is TRBV20-1; a possible D gene is TRBD2 (6 bases). CDR3 length equals 15 residues. V was trimmed by 0 bases and J by 0 bases, leaving 8 bases between them. From germline, CDR1 is DFQATT and CDR2 SNEGSKA (reference sequence). CDR3 bases read: TGCAGTGCTAGAGATTTAGCGGCGAACACCGGGGAG. Its translation is CSARDLAANTGE. The CDR3 reads in full as CSARDLAANTGELFF.

This clone was recorded many times. CDR3 bases read: TGCAGCGTTGACCAACTATCGGCGGGAGAGAACGAG. Its protein is CSVDQLSAGENE. The full CDR3 protein is CSVDQLSAGENEQYF. The chain is built from TRBV29-1 and TRBJ2-7, with 7 bases identical to TRBD2. With the read ending 3 residues before the CDR3 end, the germline J gene is used to fill in that end. The CDR3 covers 15 residues. Germline values: CDR1 SQVTM, CDR2 ANQGSEA. Losses at the gene ends were 3 bases for V and 5 bases for J; bases not matched to a gene: 13.

This clone was observed a few times. The CDR3 end falls 3 residues outside the read, so it is completed with the germline J gene. The chain is built from TRBV7-9 and TRBJ1-3, with no clear D. Germline CDR1 SEHNR, CDR2 FQNEAQ (reference sequence). The V gene lost 0 bases and the J gene lost 0 bases, with 6 bases spanning the gap. The CDR3 totals 15 residues. The CDR3: CASSLAPDSGNTIYF. The part of the CDR3 DNA that was read is TGTGCCAGCAGCTTAGCCCCAGACTCTGGAAACACC.